This T cell receptor (beta chain) is from a study of T-cell memory formation after mild COVID-19. In the study overall: TCR clustering was largely donor specific.

Using its own MiXCR run on the 5' RACE reads, TCRdb lists one record per CDR3 protein. This table has approximately 240,000 distinct CDR3 sequences, around 17% appearing once. Study observations and caveats: The study found contracting CD4+ clones mainly in CM and EM and contracting CD8+ clones in EMRA.

V shed 1 base and J shed 6 bases, with 12 bases lying between them. Germline CDR1 is DFQATT and CDR2 is SNEGSKA (reference sequence). The CDR3 has 14 residues. Notes on this clonotype: Its target is not known.

V gene TRBV20-1 combines with J gene TRBJ2-2; possibly TRBD1 for D (5 bases). This TCR was sampled from a man between 18 and 29 years old who had mild COVID-19 (a few samples of this study predate the infection). Cell type and time point are not known. Sequencing was done on a sample of PBMCs or a T cell subset sorted from them (not recorded which). CDR3 nucleotides: TGCAGTGCTAGAGTATGGCAGGGTTCCGGGGAGCTGTTTTTT. It codes for CSARVWQGSGELFF.